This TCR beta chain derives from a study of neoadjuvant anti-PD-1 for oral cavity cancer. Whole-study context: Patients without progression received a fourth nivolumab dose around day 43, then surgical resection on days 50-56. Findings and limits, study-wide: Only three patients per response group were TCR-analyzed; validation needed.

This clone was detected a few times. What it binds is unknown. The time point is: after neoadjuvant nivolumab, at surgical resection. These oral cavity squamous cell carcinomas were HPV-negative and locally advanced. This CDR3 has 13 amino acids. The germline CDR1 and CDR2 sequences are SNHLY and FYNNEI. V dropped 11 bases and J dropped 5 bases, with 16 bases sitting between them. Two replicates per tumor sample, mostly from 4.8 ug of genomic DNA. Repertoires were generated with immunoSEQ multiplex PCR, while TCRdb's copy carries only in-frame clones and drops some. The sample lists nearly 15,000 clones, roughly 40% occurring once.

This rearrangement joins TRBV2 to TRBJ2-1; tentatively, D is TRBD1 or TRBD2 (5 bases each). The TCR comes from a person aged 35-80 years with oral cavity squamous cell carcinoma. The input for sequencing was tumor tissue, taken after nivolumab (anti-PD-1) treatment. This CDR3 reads CAGARGRNNEQFF. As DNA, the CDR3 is TGTGCCGGGGCGAGGGGCAGAAACAATGAGCAGTTCTTC.